A single sample gave rise to the 8 T cell receptor beta chains below, sequenced in a study of T cells in Graves' hyperthyroidism and ophthalmopathy. RNA transcripts yielded amplified TCR beta CDR3 regions. The HTBI primer set was used in a first-round RT-PCR of the TCR CDR3. TCRdb reprocessed the multiplex PCR reads via MiXCR and lists one record per CDR3 protein. Here the sample spans more than 500,000 distinct CDR3 sequences, around 16% being singletons. Sequences were obtained from blood. The receptors shown here come from a woman aged 25-40 years with Graves' ophthalmopathy.

This clonotype was detected many times. The gene calls are TRBV6-2 or TRBV6-3 and TRBJ2-7, with no clear D. The germline gives CDR1 MNHEY, CDR2 SVGEGT. The CDR3 spans 12 residues. Between the trimmed V and J ends, which lost 0 bases and 6 bases, there was a span of 6 bases. DNA of the CDR3: TGTGCCAGCAGTTACTCAAGATCCGAGCAGTACTTC. This translates into CASSYSRSEQYF.

Remarks on this clonotype: A read error is possible here, since a much larger clone lies one base away. This chain links TRBV25-1 with TRBJ1-6, with a possible D match to TRBD1 (6 bases). Germline V CDR1 and CDR2: MGHDK, SYGVNS. There are 14 residues in the CDR3. The CDR3 sequence: CASSESGGNSSLHF. The CDR3 bases are TGTGCCAGCAGTGAATCGGGGGGCAATTCATCCCTCCACTTT.

This clonotype occurred many times. The chain joins TRBV30 to TRBJ2-1; TRBD1 aligns across 9 bases. CDR3 length equals 13 residues. J was trimmed by 5 bases and V by 6 bases; bases with no gene match: 5. In germline, CDR1 is GTSNPN, CDR2 SVGIG (reference sequence). CDR3 sequence: CACPGQGNNEQFF. The CDR3 DNA is TGTGCCTGTCCGGGACAGGGTAACAATGAGCAGTTCTTC.

The gene calls are TRBV12-3 or TRBV12-4 and TRBJ2-3; the D gene is possibly TRBD2 (5 bases). V was trimmed by 3 bases and J by 4 bases, leaving 11 bases between them. This CDR3 region has 14 residues. The CDR3 loop reads CASSFWGVADTQYF. The CDR3 nucleotides read TGTGCCAGCAGTTTCTGGGGAGTGGCAGATACGCAGTATTTT.

This clonotype has just a few counts. Being one base from a much bigger clone, this may be a read error. V usage is TRBV18 and J usage is TRBJ1-1, with TRBD1 identical over 8 bases. This CDR3 is built from 15 residues. V gave up 6 bases and J gave up 4 bases; unmatched junction bases: 10. CDR1 is KGHSH, CDR2 LQKENI, per germline. The CDR3 is CASSPGDRRSTEAFF. CDR3 bases: TGTGCCAGCTCCCCGGGGGACAGGAGGAGCACTGAAGCTTTCTTT.

J is TRBJ1-1 and V is TRBV30, with a tentative D call TRBD1 (5 bases). This CDR3 is built from 14 residues. Germline loops: CDR1 GTSNPN, CDR2 SVGIG (reference sequence). The V end lost 6 bases, the J end lost 1 base, and 15 bases lay between the germline ends. For the CDR3, the DNA is TGTGCCTGCATGTCGAGGGGACGGAACACTGAAGCTTTCTTT. Protein: CACMSRGRNTEAFF.

This rearrangement joins TRBV25-1 to TRBJ2-5; a possible D gene is TRBD2 (5 bases). V was trimmed by 1 base and J by 5 bases, leaving 8 bases between them. Germline V gives CDR1 MGHDK, CDR2 SYGVNS. This CDR3 has 13 amino acids. The CDR3 reads CASSEFRGETQYF. The CDR3 DNA is TGTGCCAGCAGTGAATTTCGAGGGGAGACCCAGTACTTC.

This clonotype was recorded many times. The V call is TRBV6-1, the J call TRBJ2-1; a possible D gene is TRBD2 (6 bases). V was cut by 5 bases and J by 6 bases, with 14 bases left in between. Germline V gene data show CDR1 as MNHNS and CDR2 as SASEGT. The CDR3 extends over 14 amino acids. CDR3 sequence reads: CASSSPTRSNEQFF. The CDR3, as DNA: TGTGCCAGCAGTTCCCCGACTAGAAGCAATGAGCAGTTCTTC.